The 9 T cell receptor beta chains below were found in one sample sequenced in a study of blood T cells in healthy people across ages. Through a sample-barcoded 5' primer and a J-beta primer mix, a second PCR was run for roughly 6 to 11 cycles. TCRdb re-derived calls from the 5' RACE reads in MiXCR, one entry per CDR3 protein. The sample yields over 450,000 distinct CDR3 sequences, under 30% seen once. The data were also submitted as part of a second study, on T cells of mothers and their children.

The sequenced material came from blood. Receptors were obtained from a boy aged 10-17 years in good health.

The chain uses TRBV7-8 and TRBJ2-3; 9 bases map to TRBD1. The CDR3 contains 16 residues. CDR1 SGHVS and CDR2 FQNEAQ come from the germline V gene. J gave up 8 bases and V 5 bases, and 14 bases lay outside the gene matches. CDR3 nucleotides: TGTGCCAGCAGCCCAACCTGCACAGGGGGCAGGGGTACGCAGTATTTT. Protein: CASSPTCTGGRGTQYF. Supplemented by reference TRBV7-8 and TRBJ2-3, the full variable domain reads GAGVSQSPRYKVAKRGQDVALRCDPISGHVSLFWYQQALGQGPEFLTYFQNEAQLDKSGLPSDRFFAERPEGSVSTLKIQRTQQEDSAVYLCASSPTCTGGRGTQYFGPGTRLTVL.

The rearrangement links TRBV7-9 to TRBJ2-5; D may be TRBD1 or TRBD2 (5 bases each). Matching the DNA end better, TRBJ2-1 makes the J call doubtful. Looked up from germline, CDR1 is SEHNR and CDR2 is FQNEAQ (reference sequence). The CDR3 totals 13 residues. DNA for the CDR3: TGTGCCAGCAGCTTAGTTGGGGGTCGAGAGCAGTTCTTC. This codes for CASSLVGGREQFF.

This clonotype has a handful of counts. V gene TRBV27 combines with J gene TRBJ2-7, with a possible D match to TRBD1 (6 bases). Germline V CDR1 and CDR2: MNHEY, SMNVEV (reference sequence). CDR3 size: 13 residues. The ends were cut back, 8 bases at V and 2 bases at J, with 13 bases in the middle. The DNA of the CDR3 is TGTGCCAGCTCAACGGGACAACCCTACGAGCAGTACTTC. It yields the protein CASSTGQPYEQYF.

As regards this clonotype: Since a far larger clone is one base different, this is likely a read error. The CDR3 reads CTSSLAGSQETQYF. DNA for the CDR3: TGTACCAGCAGCTTAGCGGGCAGCCAAGAGACCCAGTACTTC. V and J are TRBV7-2 and TRBJ2-5; D unresolved. V was cut by 0 bases and J by 1 base, with 6 bases left in between. Germline loops: CDR1 SGHTA, CDR2 FQGNSA. This CDR3 is 14 amino acids long.

This clonotype appeared many times. V is TRBV4-3 and J is TRBJ1-2, with D hard to call. V gave up 6 bases and J gave up 2 bases, with 22 bases separating them. The V gene's germline CDR1 is LGHNA and CDR2 YSLEER. The CDR3 contains 17 residues. Written as DNA, the CDR3 is TGCGCCAGCAGACATGGAATACCGGACGGAAAGAACTATGGCTACACCTTC. It specifies CASRHGIPDGKNYGYTF.

This clonotype was found a few times. V and J are TRBV20-1 and TRBJ2-7; 8 bases align to TRBD1. CDR1 is DFQATT, CDR2 SNEGSKA, per germline (reference sequence). This CDR3 has 15 residues. After removal of 3 bases from V and 2 bases from J, the junction contained 9 bases not matched to a gene. As DNA, the CDR3 is TGCAGTGCTAGGGTCCCGGGACAGGAGCCCTACGAGCAGTACTTC. This translates into CSARVPGQEPYEQYF.

This clonotype was seen just once. The rearrangement uses TRBV7-8 and TRBJ2-5; a weak D match, TRBD2 (6 bases). Germline V gives CDR1 SGHVS, CDR2 FQNEAQ. CDR3 length: 14 amino acids. The V and J ends lost 11 bases and 0 bases respectively, with 16 bases between them. CDR3 in DNA: TGTGCCGGGGGAGGTCGCGGGGACCAAGAGACCCAGTACTTC. Translation: CAGGGRGDQETQYF.

The chain combines TRBV14 with TRBJ1-4, with a weak D call TRBD1 (6 bases). The V and J ends lost 3 bases and 5 bases respectively, with 13 bases between them. The CDR3 has 15 residues. Per germline, CDR1 SGHDN and CDR2 FVKESK. DNA for the CDR3: TGTGCCAGCAGCCAGCAGACAGGTAGAAATGAAAAACTGTTTTTT. This encodes CASSQQTGRNEKLFF. The full variable domain, in which reference TRBV14 and TRBJ1-4 provide the parts outside the CDR3, is EAGVTQFPSHSVIEKGQTVTLRCDPISGHDNLYWYRRVMGKEIKFLLHFVKESKQDESGMPNNRFLAERTGGTYSTLKVQPAELEDSGVYFCASSQQTGRNEKLFFGSGTQLSVL.

Ten or more counts support this clonotype. The J gene is TRBJ1-1, the V gene TRBV12-3 or TRBV12-4, with unresolved D. The CDR3 has 13 amino acids. The V and J ends lost 6 bases and 2 bases respectively, with 10 bases between them. CDR3 residues: CASSPTLNTEAFF. The CDR3, as DNA: TGTGCCAGCAGCCCTACCCTCAACACTGAAGCTTTCTTT.